This T cell receptor (beta chain) appears in the sequencing data of a study of blood T cell repertoires in COVID-19. About the study: Donors in the United States, Italy and Spain gave samples during acute or convalescent COVID-19. PBMCs, B-cell-depleted T cells, or T cells were the source of the cDNA or gDNA that made up the material.

Original methodology: Amplification with reference gene primers provided the estimates of nucleated cell counts. Only in-frame clones appear in the TCRdb table, and some are missing; sequencing was by immunoSEQ multiplex PCR. V and J calls and clone size come straight from that table; D and trimming were deduced from the DNA. The sample holds approximately 210,000 clones; just over 90% are singletons and the top ten take around 1.2%. The CDR3 is 13 residues long. Germline CDR1 reads MDHEN; CDR2 reads SYDVKM. Trimming took 2 bases from V and 9 from J, leaving 13 bases between them. The J gene is TRBJ1-1, the V gene TRBV28; D gene unclear. Material for sequencing was peripheral blood. The TCR originated in a man aged 30 to 39 with acute or convalescent COVID-19. Here the CDR3 reads CASSLVESNKAFF. CDR3 sequence (DNA): TGTGCCAGCAGTTTAGTGGAGAGTAATAAAGCTTTCTTT.